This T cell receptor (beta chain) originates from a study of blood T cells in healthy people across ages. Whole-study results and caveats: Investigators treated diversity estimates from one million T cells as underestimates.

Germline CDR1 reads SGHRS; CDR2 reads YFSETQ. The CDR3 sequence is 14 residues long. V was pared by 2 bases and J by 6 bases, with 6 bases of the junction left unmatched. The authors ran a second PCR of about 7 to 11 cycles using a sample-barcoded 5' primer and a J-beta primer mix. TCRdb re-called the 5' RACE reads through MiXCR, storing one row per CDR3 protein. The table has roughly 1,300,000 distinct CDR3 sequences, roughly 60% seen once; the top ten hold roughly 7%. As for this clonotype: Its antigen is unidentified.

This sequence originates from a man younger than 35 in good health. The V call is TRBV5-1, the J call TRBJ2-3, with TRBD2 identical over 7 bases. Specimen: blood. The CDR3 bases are TGCGCCAGCAGCTTTCGAAGGGAGGGGGATACGCAGTATTTT. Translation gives CASSFRREGDTQYF.